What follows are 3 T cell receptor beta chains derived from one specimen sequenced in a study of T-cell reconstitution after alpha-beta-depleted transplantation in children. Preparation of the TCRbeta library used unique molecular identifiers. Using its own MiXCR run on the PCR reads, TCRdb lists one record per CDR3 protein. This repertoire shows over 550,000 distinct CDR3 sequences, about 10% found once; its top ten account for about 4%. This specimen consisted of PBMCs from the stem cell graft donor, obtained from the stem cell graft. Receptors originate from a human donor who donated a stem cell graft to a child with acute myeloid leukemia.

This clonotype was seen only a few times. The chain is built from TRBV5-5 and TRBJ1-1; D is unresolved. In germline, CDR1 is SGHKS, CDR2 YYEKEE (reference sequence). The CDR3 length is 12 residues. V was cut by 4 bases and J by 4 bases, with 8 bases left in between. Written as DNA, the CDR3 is TGTGCCAGCAGCCGTATAGGCACTGAAGCTTTCTTT. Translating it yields CASSRIGTEAFF.

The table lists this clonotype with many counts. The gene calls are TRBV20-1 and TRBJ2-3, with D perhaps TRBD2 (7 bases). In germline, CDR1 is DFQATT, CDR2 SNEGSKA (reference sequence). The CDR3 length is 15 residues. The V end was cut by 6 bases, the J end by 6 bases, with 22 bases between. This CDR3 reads CSAPVGGAGEDTQYF. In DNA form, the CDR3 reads TGCAGTGCCCCTGTTGGGGGGGCAGGGGAGGATACGCAGTATTTT.

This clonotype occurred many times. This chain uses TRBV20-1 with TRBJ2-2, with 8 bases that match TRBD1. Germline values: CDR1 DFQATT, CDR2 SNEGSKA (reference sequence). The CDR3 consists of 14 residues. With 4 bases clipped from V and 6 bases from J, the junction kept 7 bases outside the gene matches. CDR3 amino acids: CSANGRGQAGELFF. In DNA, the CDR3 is TGCAGTGCTAACGGCAGGGGGCAGGCCGGGGAGCTGTTTTTT.